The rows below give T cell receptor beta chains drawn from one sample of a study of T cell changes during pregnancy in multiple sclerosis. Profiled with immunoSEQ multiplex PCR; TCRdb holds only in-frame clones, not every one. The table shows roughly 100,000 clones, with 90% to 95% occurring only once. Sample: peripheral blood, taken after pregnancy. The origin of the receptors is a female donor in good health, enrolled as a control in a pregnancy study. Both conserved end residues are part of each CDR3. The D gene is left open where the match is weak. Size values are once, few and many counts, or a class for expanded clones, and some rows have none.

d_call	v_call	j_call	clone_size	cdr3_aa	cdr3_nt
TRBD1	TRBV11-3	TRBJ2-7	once	CASSRGGQGMNEQYF	TGTGCCAGCAGCCGCGGGGGACAGGGAATGAACGAGCAGTACTTC
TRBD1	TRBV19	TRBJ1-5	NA	CASSIDRVEWVEKGPQHF	TGTGCCAGTAGTATCGACAGGGTTGAGTGGGTGGAGAAAGGACCCCAGCATTTT
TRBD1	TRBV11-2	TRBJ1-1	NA	CASSFLGGLNTEAFF	TGTGCCAGCAGTTTCTTAGGGGGCTTGAACACTGAAGCTTTCTTT
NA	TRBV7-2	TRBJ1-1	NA	CASSRERTEAFF	TGTGCCAGCAGCCGAGAACGCACTGAAGCTTTCTTT
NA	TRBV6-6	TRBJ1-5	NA	CASSYSRGNQPQHF	TGTGCCAGCAGTTACTCGAGGGGGAATCAGCCCCAGCATTTT
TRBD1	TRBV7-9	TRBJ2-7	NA	CASSPTRSGTGSYEQYF	TGTGCCAGCAGCCCCACCCGTTCCGGGACAGGGTCTTACGAGCAGTACTTC
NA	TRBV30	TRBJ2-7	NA	CAWSVTGNEQYF	TGTGCCTGGAGTGTAACAGGGAACGAGCAGTACTTC
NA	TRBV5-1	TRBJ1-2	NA	CASSFRANYGYTF	TGCGCCAGCAGCTTCAGGGCTAACTATGGCTACACCTTC
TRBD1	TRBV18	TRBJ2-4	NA	CASSLGIQDRGYF	TGTGCCAGCTCACTCGGGATCCAGGACAGGGGTTACTTC
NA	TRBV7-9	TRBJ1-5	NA	CASTVAVGQPQHF	TGTGCCAGCACTGTCGCGGTGGGTCAGCCCCAGCATTTT
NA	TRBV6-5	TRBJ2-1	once	CACRGRGVGNEQFF	TGTGCCTGCAGGGGGCGGGGGGTCGGCAATGAGCAGTTCTTC
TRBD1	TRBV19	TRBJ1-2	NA	CASRIGDRGIGGYTF	TGTGCCAGTAGGATCGGGGACAGGGGGATTGGCGGCTACACCTTC
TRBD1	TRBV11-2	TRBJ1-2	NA	CASSSLTGQLYGYTF	TGTGCCAGCAGCTCCCTCACGGGACAGTTATATGGCTACACCTTC
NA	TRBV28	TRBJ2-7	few	CASSFGFNPREQYF	TGTGCCAGCAGTTTCGGTTTCAATCCCCGCGAGCAGTACTTC
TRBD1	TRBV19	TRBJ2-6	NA	CASSMGQAGANVLTF	TGTGCCAGTAGTATGGGACAGGCTGGGGCCAACGTCCTGACTTTC
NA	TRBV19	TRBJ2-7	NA	CASSSKSEQYF	TGTGCCAGTAGTTCCAAATCCGAGCAGTACTTC
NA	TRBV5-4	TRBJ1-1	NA	CASSLAAEKNTEAFF	TGTGCCAGCAGCTTGGCCGCGGAGAAAAACACTGAAGCTTTCTTT
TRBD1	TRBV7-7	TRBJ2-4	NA	CASSFPPGQGPKNIQYF	TGTGCTAGCAGCTTTCCTCCGGGACAGGGGCCCAAAAACATTCAGTACTTC
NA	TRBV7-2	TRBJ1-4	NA	CASSLRRSEKLFF	TGTGCCAGCAGCTTACGACGGAGCGAAAAACTGTTTTTT
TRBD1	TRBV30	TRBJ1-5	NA	CAWSVQGDQPQHF	TGTGCCTGGAGTGTCCAGGGGGATCAGCCCCAGCATTTT
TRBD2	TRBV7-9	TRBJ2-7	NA	CASSGRRGTDTYEQYF	TGTGCCAGCAGCGGACGGCGGGGGACGGATACCTACGAGCAGTACTTC
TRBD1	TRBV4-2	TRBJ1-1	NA	CASSQGRTGNTEAFF	TGTGCCAGCAGCCAAGGCAGGACAGGGAACACTGAAGCTTTCTTT
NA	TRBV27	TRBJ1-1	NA	CASSQLGGLMNTEAFF	TGTGCCAGCAGTCAATTAGGGGGACTAATGAACACTGAAGCTTTCTTT
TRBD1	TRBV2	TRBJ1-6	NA	CASSAQGAENNSPLHF	TGTGCCAGCAGTGCGCAGGGGGCGGAGAATAATTCACCCCTCCACTTT
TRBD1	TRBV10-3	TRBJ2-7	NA	CAISGGDRVLSYEQYF	TGTGCCATCAGTGGGGGGGACAGGGTATTATCCTACGAGCAGTACTTC
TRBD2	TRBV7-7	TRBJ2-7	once	CASSLTAGDEQYF	TGTGCTAGCAGCTTAACGGCGGGGGACGAGCAGTACTTC
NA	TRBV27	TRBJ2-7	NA	CASMDSPYEQYF	TGTGCCAGCATGGACTCCCCCTACGAGCAGTACTTC
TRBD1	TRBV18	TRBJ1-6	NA	CASSPTTGRNSPLHF	TGTGCCAGCTCACCCACGACAGGGAGGAATTCACCCCTCCACTTT
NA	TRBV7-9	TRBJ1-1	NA	CASSLMVRTEAFF	TGTGCCAGCAGTCTAATGGTGCGGACTGAAGCTTTCTTT
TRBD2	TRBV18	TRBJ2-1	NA	CASSPLAGAYNEQFF	TGTGCCAGCTCACCCCTAGCGGGGGCCTACAATGAGCAGTTCTTC
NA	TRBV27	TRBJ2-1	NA	CASSLSVLYNEQFF	TGTGCCAGCAGTTTATCGGTCCTATACAATGAGCAGTTCTTC